A single sample is the source of the 31 T cell receptor beta chains below, sequenced in a study of Ad26.COV2.S vaccination and SARS-CoV-2 variants. The treatment denotes: roughly 18 received Ad26.COV2.S at low or high dose, single or two shots; 5 received placebo; per-sample allocation not given. After the first vaccine or placebo injection, samples were drawn on day 63. Repertoires were generated with immunoSEQ multiplex PCR, while TCRdb's copy carries only in-frame clones and drops some. The table shows roughly 410,000 clones, with 80% to 90% occurring only once. The sample was peripheral blood, taken in a trial of Ad26.COV2.S vaccine versus placebo. The receptors shown here come from a person aged 18-60 years who received the Ad26.COV2.S COVID-19 vaccine or a placebo.

The rearrangement uses TRBV28 and TRBJ1-6; the D is unclear. CDR3 size: 15 residues. With 3 bases removed from V and 7 bases from J, the gap between germline ends came to 13 bases. Germline V CDR1 and CDR2: MDHEN, SYDVKM. The CDR3 protein is CASSFGRLGNSPLHF. The CDR3 bases are TGTGCCAGCAGTTTCGGACGGCTGGGGAATTCACCCCTCCACTTT.

The V and J genes are TRBV11-2 and TRBJ2-3; 11 positions agree with TRBD2. The CDR3 spans 17 residues. V shed 5 bases and J 2 bases; nucleotides not matched to a gene: 9. Germline CDR1 reads SGHAT; CDR2 reads FQNNGV. Written as DNA, the CDR3 is TGTGCCAGCAGCAACCCACTAGCGGGGGCCTACACAGATACGCAGTATTTT. Protein sequence: CASSNPLAGAYTDTQYF.

The gene calls are TRBV5-6 and TRBJ2-7; either TRBD1 or TRBD2 may fit D (5 bases each). The CDR3 has 14 amino acids. Trimming removed 4 bases at V and 2 bases at J, with 13 bases between. Germline-derived CDR1 and CDR2 are SGHDT and YYEEEE. The CDR3 DNA reads as TGTGCCAGCAGCCGTACCGGGACCACCTACGAGCAGTACTTC. Translating it yields CASSRTGTTYEQYF. Looking up the rest from reference TRBV5-6 and TRBJ2-7 gives the full variable domain: DAGVTQSPTHLIKTRGQQVTLRCSPKSGHDTVSWYQQALGQGPQFIFQYYEEEERQRGNFPDRFSGHQFPNYSSELNVNALLLGDSALYLCASSRTGTTYEQYFGPGTRLTVT.

This chain links TRBV11-3 with TRBJ1-1; D not certain. CDR1 is SGHNT, CDR2 YENEEA, per germline. The CDR3 covers 16 residues. V dropped 0 bases and J dropped 5 bases, with 16 bases sitting between them. CDR3 bases: TGTGCCAGCAGCTTAGATGGGTCCAGGACTAATACTGAAGCTTTCTTT. Encoded protein: CASSLDGSRTNTEAFF. Supplemented by reference TRBV11-3 and TRBJ1-1, the full variable domain reads EAGVVQSPRYKIIEKKQPVAFWCNPISGHNTLYWYLQNLGQGPELLIRYENEEAVDDSQLPKDRFSAERLKGVDSTLKIQPAELGDSAVYLCASSLDGSRTNTEAFFGQGTRLTVV.

The V gene is TRBV7-9, the J gene TRBJ2-7; 8 bases are shared with TRBD2. Trimming at V came to 2 bases and at J to 6 bases, leaving 6 bases not matched to a gene. Per germline, CDR1 SEHNR and CDR2 FQNEAQ (reference sequence). The length of the CDR3 is 14 residues. DNA for the CDR3: TGTGCCAGCAGCTTACGGGGGGGCCCACTCGAGCAGTACTTC. Translated: CASSLRGGPLEQYF.

V gene TRBV28 combines with J gene TRBJ2-7; 9 nucleotides agree with TRBD1. V lost 4 bases and J lost 11; bases outside the gene matches: 18. CDR1 MDHEN and CDR2 SYDVKM come from the germline V gene. The CDR3 contains 16 residues. This CDR3 reads CASSSEMGQGVGGEYF. CDR3 nucleotide sequence: TGTGCCAGCAGTTCAGAGATGGGACAGGGCGTCGGAGGGGAGTACTTC. The full variable domain, rest sourced from reference TRBV28 and TRBJ2-7, is DVKVTQSSRYLVKRTGEKVFLECVQDMDHENMFWYRQDPGLGLRLIYFSYDVKMKEKGDIPEGYSVSREKKERFSLILESASTNQTSMYLCASSSEMGQGVGGEYFGPGTRLTVT.

A remark on this clone: This clone may be a read error of a much larger clone one base away. In the same sample, other DNA sequences code for this CDR3. J is TRBJ2-2 and V is TRBV6-5; D remains ambiguous. V shed 3 bases and J shed 2 bases, with 1 base lying between them. The CDR3 totals 12 residues. Germline V gene sequence: CDR1 MNHEY, CDR2 SVGAGI. As DNA, the CDR3 is TGTGCCAGCAGTTATAACACCGGGGAGCTGTTTTTT. Translating gives CASSYNTGELFF.

The V gene is TRBV5-5, the J gene TRBJ1-6; D is unclear. There are 14 residues in the CDR3. CDR1 and CDR2 from the germline V gene are SGHKS and YYEKEE (reference sequence). Trimming took off 2 bases at V and 10 bases at J, with 13 bases between the two ends. The DNA of the CDR3 is TGTGCCAGCAGCTTAGGATACGGTGGGTCACCCCTCCACTTT. It is translated as CASSLGYGGSPLHF. Using reference TRBV5-5 and TRBJ1-6 for the parts outside the CDR3, the full variable domain is DAGVTQSPTHLIKTRGQQVTLRCSPISGHKSVSWYQQVLGQGPQFIFQYYEKEERGRGNFPDRFSARQFPNYSSELNVNALLLGDSALYLCASSLGYGGSPLHFGNGTRLTVT.

The chain carries TRBV7-9 and TRBJ2-2, with D possibly TRBD2 on 5 matching bases. CDR3 length: 14 amino acids. The germline V and J ends were trimmed by 5 bases and 1 base, with 8 bases remaining between them. CDR1 SEHNR and CDR2 FQNEAQ come from the germline V gene (reference sequence). Here the CDR3 reads CASSTRLNTGELFF. As DNA, the CDR3 is TGTGCCAGCAGCACTAGACTGAACACCGGGGAGCTGTTTTTT.

This chain uses TRBV11-2 with TRBJ1-1; D not resolved. Trimming pared 1 base from V and 7 bases from J, leaving 10 bases between. There are 13 residues in the CDR3. The germline CDR1 and CDR2 sequences are SGHAT and FQNNGV. This CDR3 is CASSLVRRSEAFF. The CDR3 nucleotides are TGTGCCAGCAGCTTAGTCCGACGGAGTGAAGCTTTCTTT.

V gene TRBV7-3 combines with J gene TRBJ2-3; 10 nucleotides agree with TRBD1. V gave up 5 bases and J gave up 5 bases; unmatched junction bases: 10. CDR3 length: 16 residues. Germline CDR1 and CDR2: SGHTA and FQGTGA. In DNA, the CDR3 is TGTGCCAGCAGCGGTGGACAGGGGGAAGTGGGAGATACGCAGTATTTT. This sequence encodes CASSGGQGEVGDTQYF.

This clone has only a few counts. V is TRBV7-9 and J is TRBJ1-1; 10 positions match TRBD1. Germline assignment: CDR1 SEHNR and CDR2 FQNEAQ (reference sequence). The V segment lost 11 bases and the J segment 5 bases; nucleotides outside the gene matches: 20. The CDR3 spans 17 residues. The CDR3 region is CAAAGTGALPGRTEAFF. In DNA form, the CDR3 reads TGTGCCGCAGCGGGGACAGGGGCCCTCCCGGGGAGAACTGAAGCTTTCTTT.

This rearrangement joins TRBV6-5 to TRBJ2-7; D gene unclear. Deletions cut 4 bases from V and 5 bases from J, with 12 bases between. The CDR3 covers 13 residues. Germline CDR1 reads MNHEY; CDR2 reads SVGAGI. The CDR3 here is CASSSFRINEQYF. The CDR3 bases are TGTGCCAGCAGTTCCTTTAGGATTAACGAGCAGTACTTC.

This sequence joins TRBV3-1 (or the pseudogene TRBV3-2) and TRBJ1-5; D gene unclear. The CDR3 has 14 residues. From germline, CDR1 is LGHDT and CDR2 YNNKEL (reference sequence). The V gene lost 2 bases and the J gene lost 6 bases, with 11 bases spanning the gap. CDR3 sequence reads: CASSQTGNGQPQHF. CDR3 nucleotide sequence: TGTGCCAGCAGCCAAACCGGGAATGGTCAGCCCCAGCATTTT.

The rearrangement links TRBV29-1 to TRBJ1-4; D not resolved. Germline-derived CDR1 and CDR2 are SQVTM and ANQGSEA. The CDR3 covers 15 residues. Between the trimmed V and J ends, which lost 6 bases and 4 bases, there was a span of 18 bases. The CDR3 region has the DNA TGCAGCGTATCACTTGACGTTGGGATTAATGAAAAACTGTTTTTT. Translation: CSVSLDVGINEKLFF.

The V call is TRBV5-4, the J call TRBJ2-5, with a weak D call TRBD2 (5 bases). The CDR3 is made up of 12 amino acids. From germline, CDR1 is SGHNT and CDR2 YYREEE (reference sequence). Deletions cut 7 bases from V and 0 bases from J, with 7 bases between. DNA of the CDR3: TGTGCCAGCGGACTTAACCAAGAGACCCAGTACTTC. It yields the protein CASGLNQETQYF.

The chain has TRBV6-2 or TRBV6-3 and TRBJ2-1; tentatively, D is TRBD1 (6 bases). Per germline, CDR1 MNHEY and CDR2 SVGEGT. The CDR3 length is 14 residues. V was pared by 2 bases and J by 8 bases, with 13 bases between. For the CDR3, the DNA is TGTGCCAGCAGTTACGTATCCCAGGGGTATGAGCAGTTCTTC. This translates into CASSYVSQGYEQFF.

The chain employs TRBV7-2 and TRBJ1-1; D uncertain. Trimming left V 8 bases short and J 0 bases short, with 13 bases between. The CDR3 is 14 amino acids. Germline values: CDR1 SGHTA, CDR2 FQGNSA. The CDR3 bases are TGTGCCAGCGCAAGGCGGCAGCTGAACACTGAAGCTTTCTTT. Translating it yields CASARRQLNTEAFF.

The CDR3 loop reads CSVVDRAGSPLHF. Written as DNA, the CDR3 is TGCAGCGTTGTGGACAGGGCGGGCTCACCCCTCCACTTT. The rearrangement uses TRBV29-1 and TRBJ1-6, with 8 bases matching TRBD1. Germline values: CDR1 SQVTM, CDR2 ANQGSEA. The junction had 6 bases not matched to a gene; V was cut back by 4 bases and J by 10 bases. The CDR3 consists of 13 residues.

V is TRBV13 and J is TRBJ2-1; D possibly uses TRBD1 or TRBD2 (5 bases each). CDR3 length: 15 amino acids. Germline CDR1 is PRHDT and CDR2 is FYEKMQ (reference sequence). The V and J ends lost 5 bases and 4 bases respectively, with 15 bases between them. CDR3 DNA sequence: TGTGCCAGCAGCCCTCTAACCGAGGGGTACAATGAGCAGTTCTTC. Protein product: CASSPLTEGYNEQFF.

The V and J genes are TRBV19 and TRBJ1-1; D ambiguous. Per germline, CDR1 LNHDA and CDR2 SQIVND (reference sequence). The CDR3 is 13 residues long. Deletions cut 8 bases from V and 1 base from J, with 11 bases between. The CDR3 bases are TGTGCCAGTGGTTGGGCTGCGAACACTGAAGCTTTCTTT. Translation: CASGWAANTEAFF.

The chain employs TRBV6-5 and TRBJ1-1; no definite D call. The CDR3 spans 14 residues. CDR1 is MNHEY, CDR2 SVGAGI, per germline. Trimming pared 6 bases from V and 1 base from J, leaving 12 bases between. CDR3 sequence (DNA): TGTGCCAGCAGCCATCATGGGCAGAACACTGAAGCTTTCTTT. Residues: CASSHHGQNTEAFF.

The chain links TRBV19 to TRBJ1-2, with no clear D. V was pared by 6 bases and J by 0 bases, with 17 bases between. Germline V gives CDR1 LNHDA, CDR2 SQIVND (reference sequence). The CDR3 has 16 residues. The CDR3 bases are TGTGCCAGTAGAACCCGGACGGGAAGAACTAACTATGGCTACACCTTC. Translation: CASRTRTGRTNYGYTF.

The chain uses TRBV7-3 and TRBJ1-1; D remains unclear. This CDR3 comprises 13 residues. Trimming took 2 bases from V and 4 from J, leaving 8 bases between them. Germline-derived CDR1 and CDR2 are SGHTA and FQGTGA. CDR3 loop: CASSLVISTEAFF. CDR3 sequence (DNA): TGTGCCAGCAGCTTAGTTATAAGCACTGAAGCTTTCTTT.

V gene TRBV27 combines with J gene TRBJ1-5; 10 nucleotides agree with TRBD1. V lost 6 bases, J lost 0 bases, and 8 bases stayed unmatched. The germline CDR1 and CDR2 sequences are MNHEY and SMNVEV (reference sequence). The CDR3 totals 17 residues. CDR3 in amino acids: CASRDRGAIYSNQPQHF. The CDR3 DNA follows: TGTGCCAGCAGGGACAGGGGGGCCATCTATAGCAATCAGCCCCAGCATTTT.

CDR3 amino acids: CASSPQGRRDTEAFF. Here the CDR3 DNA reads TGTGCCAGCAGCCCGCAGGGTAGGAGGGACACTGAAGCTTTCTTT. The chain employs TRBV9 and TRBJ1-1; tentative D call: TRBD1 (5 bases). Germline V gene sequence: CDR1 SGDLS, CDR2 YYNGEE. The CDR3 contains 15 residues. With 4 bases removed from V and 3 bases from J, the gap between germline ends came to 16 bases.

The chain has TRBV23-1 and TRBJ1-6; D remains ambiguous. TRBV23-1 is noted as an ORF with a role that remains uncertain. This CDR3 region has 13 residues. V was clipped by 3 bases and J by 7 bases, with 7 bases between them. CDR3 loop: CASSHQENSPLHF. The CDR3 DNA reads as TGCGCCAGCAGTCACCAGGAGAATTCACCCCTCCACTTT.

The chain recombines TRBV7-2 with TRBJ1-6; 8 bases line up with TRBD1. Trimming removed 5 bases from V and 7 bases from J; junction bases left unmatched: 7. Germline loops: CDR1 SGHTA, CDR2 FQGNSA. The CDR3 is 15 amino acids. The chain's CDR3 is CASSVQTGVNSPLHF. The CDR3 coding sequence is TGTGCCAGCAGCGTCCAGACAGGGGTCAATTCACCCCTCCACTTT.

This clone occurred a few times. J is TRBJ2-7 and V is TRBV7-2, with TRBD2 matching 12 bases. The length of the CDR3 is 15 residues. The trim removed 5 bases at V and 3 bases at J, leaving 5 bases unmatched. Germline-derived CDR1 and CDR2 are SGHTA and FQGNSA. CDR3 coding DNA: TGTGCCAGCAGCCCGGGACTAGCGGGTATCTACGAGCAGTACTTC. This gives the protein CASSPGLAGIYEQYF.

V is TRBV6-2 or TRBV6-3 and J is TRBJ1-2; 7 nucleotides match TRBD1. The CDR3 has 13 amino acids. Germline CDR1 reads MNHEY; CDR2 reads SVGEGT. Trimming took 5 bases from V and 7 from J; bases not matched to a gene: 7. This chain's CDR3 is CASSETGRRGYTF. As DNA, the CDR3 is TGTGCCAGCAGTGAGACAGGGCGGCGTGGCTACACCTTC.

This chain links TRBV7-7 with TRBJ1-3; no reliable D call. Germline CDR1 is SSHAT and CDR2 is FNYEAQ (reference sequence). CDR3 length: 16 residues. V lost 6 bases and J lost 0, with 15 bases in between. The CDR3 nucleotides read TGTGCCAGCAGTCTGGGCGGACCGGGCTCTGGAAACACCATATATTTT. Translated: CASSLGGPGSGNTIYF.